One and the same sample provided the 3 T cell receptor beta chains below, sequenced in a study of long-term antiretroviral therapy in people with HIV. Survey level was the resolution at which the v3.0 immunoSEQ assay ran. Here immunoSEQ multiplex PCR was the method, and the copy in TCRdb shows in-frame clones only, minus some. This table holds tens of thousands of clones, roughly nine tenths found once. Source: unsorted PBMCs, taken 1.1 years after starting antiretroviral therapy. These receptors were obtained from a man between 18 and 35 years old with HIV.

The rearrangement joins TRBV30 to TRBJ1-2; weak D call: TRBD1 (6 bases). Trimming removed 6 bases from V and 7 bases from J, with 18 bases in between. The CDR3 spans 13 residues. In germline, CDR1 is GTSNPN, CDR2 SVGIG (reference sequence). The CDR3 nucleotides are TGTGCCTGTTTCAACAGGGCTCGGGGTGGCTACACCTTC. Protein: CACFNRARGGYTF.

The rearrangement links TRBV7-9 to TRBJ2-3; D remains ambiguous. V lost 4 bases and J lost 0, with 8 bases in between. This CDR3 has 14 residues. The germline V gene encodes CDR1 SEHNR and CDR2 FQNEAQ (reference sequence). CDR3 sequence: CASSSPSSTDTQYF. The CDR3 coding sequence is TGTGCCAGCAGCTCCCCTTCTAGCACAGATACGCAGTATTTT.

The V gene is TRBV2, the J gene TRBJ2-7; weak D call: TRBD2 (6 bases). CDR1 and CDR2 from the germline V gene are SNHLY and FYNNEI. There are 15 residues in the CDR3. V shed 7 bases and J shed 0 bases, with 16 bases lying between them. The CDR3 DNA sequence: TGTGCCAGCACCGGGGTCGGGCGGGGCTCCTACGAGCAGTACTTC. It translates to CASTGVGRGSYEQYF.